The rows below give T cell receptor beta chains drawn from one sample of a study of beta chain features in type 1 diabetes. The repertoire was sequenced with immunoSEQ multiplex PCR; TCRdb's copy has only in-frame clones and lacks some. Of roughly 230,000 clones in the sample, around 9.9% were seen once. The sequenced sample consisted of naive CD4+ T cells from blood. These TCRs come from a young man with type 1 diabetes. Each CDR3 is given with its conserved first and last residue. Fields, in order: clone size, V gene, J gene, D gene, CDR3 DNA, CDR3 protein. A D gene is named only where the DNA matches it firmly. Rows may omit the clone size; those that give it use once, few, many or a size class.

clone_size: .
v_call: TRBV6-5
j_call: TRBJ2-5
d_call: .
cdr3_nt: TGTGCCAGCACCCGGGGGGAGACCCAGTACTTC
cdr3_aa: CASTRGETQYF

clone_size: few
v_call: TRBV7-2
j_call: TRBJ1-1
d_call: .
cdr3_nt: TGTGCCAGCAGTACAACACCGGGGGACACTGAAGCTTTCTTT
cdr3_aa: CASSTTPGDTEAFF

clone_size: few
v_call: TRBV7-2
j_call: TRBJ1-2
d_call: TRBD1
cdr3_nt: TGTGCCAGCAGCCCGATACAGGGGGCGGGCTACACCTTC
cdr3_aa: CASSPIQGAGYTF

clone_size: few
v_call: TRBV19
j_call: TRBJ2-1
d_call: TRBD2
cdr3_nt: TGTGCCAGGTCTAGCGGGGGGTATAATGAGCAGTTCTTC
cdr3_aa: CARSSGGYNEQFF

clone_size: .
v_call: TRBV9
j_call: TRBJ2-3
d_call: TRBD2
cdr3_nt: TGTGCCAGCAGCCAGGGACTAGCTGCAGATACGCAGTATTTT
cdr3_aa: CASSQGLAADTQYF

clone_size: few
v_call: TRBV2
j_call: TRBJ1-4
d_call: .
cdr3_nt: TGTGCCAGCAGTGGCGCAGGGTTCGTCGGGGAAAAACTGTTTTTT
cdr3_aa: CASSGAGFVGEKLFF

clone_size: once
v_call: TRBV18
j_call: TRBJ2-3
d_call: .
cdr3_nt: TGTGCCAGCTCACCCCTCGCGACTAGCACAGATACGCAGTATTTT
cdr3_aa: CASSPLATSTDTQYF

clone_size: .
v_call: TRBV28
j_call: TRBJ2-7
d_call: .
cdr3_nt: TGTGCCAGCAGCGTCGGCTCCTACGAGCAGTACTTC
cdr3_aa: CASSVGSYEQYF

clone_size: .
v_call: TRBV6-6
j_call: TRBJ1-3
d_call: .
cdr3_nt: TGTGCCAGCAGTTACTCCGGGGGCTCTGGAAACACCATATATTTT
cdr3_aa: CASSYSGGSGNTIYF

clone_size: .
v_call: TRBV25-1
j_call: TRBJ1-4
d_call: .
cdr3_nt: TGTGCCAGCAGTGACCCCTCAGGGGTCCGTGATGAAAAACTGTTTTTT
cdr3_aa: CASSDPSGVRDEKLFF

clone_size: few
v_call: TRBV7-3
j_call: TRBJ2-6
d_call: TRBD1
cdr3_nt: TGTGCCAGCAGCTCGGGACAGCCTACTGGGGCCAACGTCCTGACTTTC
cdr3_aa: CASSSGQPTGANVLTF

clone_size: .
v_call: TRBV11-1
j_call: TRBJ2-5
d_call: .
cdr3_nt: TGTGCCAGCAGCCCGAGACTAGAAGAGACCCAGTACTTC
cdr3_aa: CASSPRLEETQYF

clone_size: .
v_call: TRBV28
j_call: TRBJ1-3
d_call: .
cdr3_nt: TGTGCCAGCAGTTCCGTTGGAAACACCATATATTTT
cdr3_aa: CASSSVGNTIYF

clone_size: few
v_call: TRBV27
j_call: TRBJ2-1
d_call: TRBD1
cdr3_nt: TGTGCCAGCAGGCGGGACAGGACTTCCTCTTACTCCTACAATGAGCAGTTCTTC
cdr3_aa: CASRRDRTSSYSYNEQFF

clone_size: few
v_call: TRBV7-2
j_call: TRBJ2-5
d_call: TRBD2
cdr3_nt: TGTGCCAGCAGCTTAGAAAGGGAGGGGACCCAGTACTTC
cdr3_aa: CASSLEREGTQYF